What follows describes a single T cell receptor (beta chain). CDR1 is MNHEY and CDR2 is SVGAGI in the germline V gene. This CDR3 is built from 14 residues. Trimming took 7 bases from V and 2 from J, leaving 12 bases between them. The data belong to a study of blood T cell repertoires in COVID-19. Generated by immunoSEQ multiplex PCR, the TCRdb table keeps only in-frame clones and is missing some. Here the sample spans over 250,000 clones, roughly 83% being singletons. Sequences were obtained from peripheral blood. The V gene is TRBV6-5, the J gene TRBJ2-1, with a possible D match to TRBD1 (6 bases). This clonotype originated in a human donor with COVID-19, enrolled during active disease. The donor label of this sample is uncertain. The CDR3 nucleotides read TGTGCCAGCAATAAACAGGGAGCCTACAATGAGCAGTTCTTC. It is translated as CASNKQGAYNEQFF.